The entry below describes one T cell receptor (beta chain). This clonotype was recorded many times. What antigen it recognizes has not been identified. Per-base quality was not reported, and no clone a single base away is much larger than it. Libraries were prepared through RACE. Sequencing was carried out with a NextSeq 500. During library preparation, unique molecular identifiers were attached to individual cDNA molecules so that TCRs could be counted in a quantitative, reproducible way. Each blood RNA sample was used to sequence both TCR alpha and TCR beta chains. The original pipeline was this. A median of roughly 99,000 TCRs per sample was observed, with a range of 23,224 to 690,600. The Decombinator software suite was used to annotate the V, J and CDR3 of the TCR reads. To make PS versus PT1 abundance plots, every sample was subsampled to the same number of TCRs (28,000). TCRs were defined as expanded if absent before sensitization and observed at least eight times at the 2-week time point. TCRdb itself trimmed the public reads at Q25 with fastp, ran MiXCR and retained productive beta chains. Each entry merges the rows of one CDR3 protein and shows their most common DNA and genes. These V and J calls are TCRdb output, not the study's own analysis. The sample table records tens of thousands of distinct CDR3 sequences; around a tenth of these occur just once. Jointly, the top ten make up roughly 1.4% of the sample.

The label giving this sample's time point can be read as: patch test 2, 6 weeks after DPC sensitization. Read against the paper, the sample's treatment or condition label means: therapeutic diphenylcyclopropenone sensitization with weekly scalp DPC. At every patch-test visit, the blood draw took place before the patch test was put on. Patients were considered eligible if aged 18 to 70, diagnosed with alopecia and deemed suitable for DPC therapy, and patients were excluded if pregnant. Total RNA was isolated from unfractionated whole blood collected in Tempus Blood RNA tubes. This entry comes from a study of human T cells and chemical hapten exposure (dated by TCRdb to the early 2020s). With respect to the entire study: For sensitization, 2% DPC in acetone was applied to an approximately 2 cm by approximately 2 cm area of upper inner arm skin. Weekly therapeutic DPC doses were additionally applied to the scalp of patients throughout the roughly 25-week study period. Patch testing was done on the upper back using Finn chambers containing 0.01% DPC, and results were scored after 6 days according to International Contact Dermatitis Research Group standards. Alopecia areata with under or over 50% scalp involvement, alopecia totalis and alopecia universalis were represented in the patient cohort, which was mostly female. Libraries were combined into a pool for sequencing, and differences in TCR yield between samples came mainly from small differences in library volumes within the pool. This study followed changes in the peripheral blood TCR repertoire in vivo during primary and secondary sensitization of alopecia patients to the hapten diphenylcyclopropenone (DPC). Blood samples were taken from patients before sensitization (week 0) and then at 2, 6 and about 24 weeks after DPC sensitization. Blood for TCR sequencing was provided by twenty-nine alopecia patients at one to four time points (pre-sensitization, 2, 6 and 24 weeks). The investigation overall reported the following: Because all patients had alopecia, a presumed autoimmune disease, the immune response of the patients might differ from that of healthy individuals. Expanded TCRs formed significantly more large CDR3 similarity clusters than pre-sensitization or healthy control sets, consistent with antigen-driven responses. After repeated subsampling, changes were observed in the strength of the expansion versus patch-test correlation and in the threshold at which the correlation became significant. The number of TCRs above 1 in 1000 frequency did not change with DPC sensitization; there was no evidence of global repertoire structure alterations. The number of PT1 expanded TCRs positively correlated with patch test score, significant at thresholds 8, 16 and 32 but not 4.

Counted from cysteine to phenylalanine, this CDR3 has 17 amino acids. Just the 51-base CDR3 DNA is kept, in frame starting at base 1. Taken from the germline V gene, the CDR1 and CDR2 loops are MNHEY and SVGEGT. Between the V and J ends, shortened by 0 bases and 1 base respectively, the junction contains 16 bases. This material consisted of whole blood, taken in connection with sensitization to the hapten diphenylcyclopropenone (DPC). This TCR came from a young man with alopecia areata. Some clones in this sample may be carry-over from other donors' samples. This chain is built from TRBV6-2 or TRBV6-3 and TRBJ2-7; the D call is possibly TRBD1 or TRBD2, each sharing 5 bases. The DNA is as follows: TGTGCCAGCAGTTACTCGATTCTTGGGGGAGAATCCTACGAGCAGTACTTC. Its protein is CASSYSILGGESYEQYF.